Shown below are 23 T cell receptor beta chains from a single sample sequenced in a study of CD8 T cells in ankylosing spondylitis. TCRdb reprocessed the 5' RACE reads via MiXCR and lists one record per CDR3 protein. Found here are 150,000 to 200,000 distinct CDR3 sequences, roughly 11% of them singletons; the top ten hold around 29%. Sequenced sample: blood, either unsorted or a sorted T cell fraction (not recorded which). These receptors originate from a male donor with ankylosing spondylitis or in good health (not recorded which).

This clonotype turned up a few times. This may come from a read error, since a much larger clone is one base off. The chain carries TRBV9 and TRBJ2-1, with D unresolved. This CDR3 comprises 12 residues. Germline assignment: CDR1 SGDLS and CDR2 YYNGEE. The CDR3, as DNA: TGTACCAGCAGCCCCTACGGCAATGAGCAGTTCTTC. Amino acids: CTSSPYGNEQFF.

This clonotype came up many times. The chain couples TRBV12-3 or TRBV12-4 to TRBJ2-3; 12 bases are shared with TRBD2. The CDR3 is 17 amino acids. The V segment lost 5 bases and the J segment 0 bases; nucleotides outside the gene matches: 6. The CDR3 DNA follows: TGTGCCAGCAGTCGACTAGCGGGGGCCGGTAGCACAGATACGCAGTATTTT. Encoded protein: CASSRLAGAGSTDTQYF.

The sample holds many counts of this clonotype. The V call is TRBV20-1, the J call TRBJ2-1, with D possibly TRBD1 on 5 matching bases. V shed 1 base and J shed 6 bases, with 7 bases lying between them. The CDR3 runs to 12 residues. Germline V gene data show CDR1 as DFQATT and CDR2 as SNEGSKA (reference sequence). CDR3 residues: CSARAQGNEQFF. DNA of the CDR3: TGCAGTGCTAGAGCGCAGGGCAATGAGCAGTTCTTC.

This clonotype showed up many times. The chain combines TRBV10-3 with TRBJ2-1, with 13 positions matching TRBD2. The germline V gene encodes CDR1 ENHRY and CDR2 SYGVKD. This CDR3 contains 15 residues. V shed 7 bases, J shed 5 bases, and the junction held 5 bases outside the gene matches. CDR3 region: CAINPGTSGNNEQFF. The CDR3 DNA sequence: TGTGCCATCAACCCCGGGACTAGCGGGAACAATGAGCAGTTCTTC.

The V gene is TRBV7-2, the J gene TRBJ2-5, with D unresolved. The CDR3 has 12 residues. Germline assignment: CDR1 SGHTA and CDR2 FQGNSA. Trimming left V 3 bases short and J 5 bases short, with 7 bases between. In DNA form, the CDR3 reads TGTGCCAGCAGCTTGGGGTTTGAGACCCAGTACTTC. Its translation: CASSLGFETQYF. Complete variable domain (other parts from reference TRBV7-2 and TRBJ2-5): GAGVSQSPSNKVTEKGKDVELRCDPISGHTALYWYRQSLGQGLEFLIYFQGNSAPDKSGLPSDRFSAERTGGSVSTLTIQRTQQEDSAVYLCASSLGFETQYFGPGTRLLVL.

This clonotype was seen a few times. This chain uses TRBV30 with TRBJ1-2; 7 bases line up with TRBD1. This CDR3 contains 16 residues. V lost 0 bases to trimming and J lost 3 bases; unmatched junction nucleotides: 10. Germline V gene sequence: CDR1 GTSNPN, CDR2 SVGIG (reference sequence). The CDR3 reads CAWSVGGQSGDYGYTF. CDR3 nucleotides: TGTGCCTGGAGTGTAGGGGGCCAGTCAGGGGACTATGGCTACACCTTC.

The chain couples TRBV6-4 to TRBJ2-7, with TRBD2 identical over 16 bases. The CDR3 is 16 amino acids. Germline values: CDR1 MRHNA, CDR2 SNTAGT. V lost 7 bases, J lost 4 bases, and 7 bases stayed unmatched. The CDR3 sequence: CASTGPGLAGGYEQYF. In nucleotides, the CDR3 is TGTGCCAGCACGGGGCCGGGACTAGCGGGAGGGTACGAGCAGTACTTC.

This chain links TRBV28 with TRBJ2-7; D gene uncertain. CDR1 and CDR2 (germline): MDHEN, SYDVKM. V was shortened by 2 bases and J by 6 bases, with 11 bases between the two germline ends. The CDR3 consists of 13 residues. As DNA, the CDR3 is TGTGCCAGCAGTTTAGGCCAATCCATCGAGCAGTACTTC. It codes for CASSLGQSIEQYF.

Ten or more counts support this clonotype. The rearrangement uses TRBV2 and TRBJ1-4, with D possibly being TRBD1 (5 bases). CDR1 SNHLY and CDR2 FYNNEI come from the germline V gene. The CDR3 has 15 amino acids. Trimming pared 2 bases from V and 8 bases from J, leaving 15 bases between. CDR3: CASSEWGTSREKLFF. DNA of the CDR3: TGTGCCAGCAGTGAATGGGGGACCTCGAGGGAAAAACTGTTTTTT.

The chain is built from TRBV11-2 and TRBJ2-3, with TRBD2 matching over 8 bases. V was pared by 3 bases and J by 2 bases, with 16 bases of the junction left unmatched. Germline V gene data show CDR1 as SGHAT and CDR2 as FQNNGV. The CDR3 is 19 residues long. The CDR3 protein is CASSFTTSGLEDNTDTQYF. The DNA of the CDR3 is TGTGCCAGCAGCTTTACCACTAGCGGCCTTGAAGACAACACAGATACGCAGTATTTT.

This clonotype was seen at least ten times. Here the CDR3 reads CASSGDYEQYF. The CDR3 DNA reads TGCGCCAGCAGCGGAGACTACGAGCAGTACTTC. This rearrangement joins TRBV5-1 to TRBJ2-7, with D unclear. Trimming shortened V by 4 bases and J by 3 bases, and 5 bases separated the two germline ends. The CDR3 runs 11 residues. Germline lookup yields CDR1 SGHRS and CDR2 YFSETQ.

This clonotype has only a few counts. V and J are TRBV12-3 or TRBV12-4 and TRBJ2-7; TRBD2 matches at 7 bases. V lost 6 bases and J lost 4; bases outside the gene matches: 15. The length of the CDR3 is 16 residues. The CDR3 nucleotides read TGTGCCAGCAGCCCAGGAGGTGGGGACTATCGGTACGAGCAGTACTTC. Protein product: CASSPGGGDYRYEQYF.

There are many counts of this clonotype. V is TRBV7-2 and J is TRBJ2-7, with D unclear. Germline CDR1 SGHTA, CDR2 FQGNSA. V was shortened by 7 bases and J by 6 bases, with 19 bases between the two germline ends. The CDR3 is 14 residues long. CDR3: CASTPTHIAAEQYF. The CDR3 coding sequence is TGTGCCAGCACACCCACCCATATTGCGGCCGAGCAGTACTTC.

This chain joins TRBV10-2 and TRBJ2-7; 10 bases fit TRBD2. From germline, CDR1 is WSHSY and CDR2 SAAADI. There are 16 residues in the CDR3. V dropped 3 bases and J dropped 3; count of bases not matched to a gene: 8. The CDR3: CASSDSRLAGHYEQYF. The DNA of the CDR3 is TGCGCCAGCAGTGATTCCAGACTAGCGGGCCACTACGAGCAGTACTTC.

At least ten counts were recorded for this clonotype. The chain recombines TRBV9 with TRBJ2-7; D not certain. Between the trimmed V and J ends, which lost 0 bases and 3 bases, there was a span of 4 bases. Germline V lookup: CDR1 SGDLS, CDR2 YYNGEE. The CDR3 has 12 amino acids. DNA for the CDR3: TGTGCCAGCAGCGTAGAGGGCTACGAGCAGTACTTC. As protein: CASSVEGYEQYF.

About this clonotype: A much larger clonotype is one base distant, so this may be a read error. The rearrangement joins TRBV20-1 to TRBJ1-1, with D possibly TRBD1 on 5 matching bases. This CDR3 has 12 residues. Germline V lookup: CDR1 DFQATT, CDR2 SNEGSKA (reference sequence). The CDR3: CSGAGLTTEASF. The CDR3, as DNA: TGCAGTGGAGCAGGGCTGACCACTGAAGCTTCCTTT.

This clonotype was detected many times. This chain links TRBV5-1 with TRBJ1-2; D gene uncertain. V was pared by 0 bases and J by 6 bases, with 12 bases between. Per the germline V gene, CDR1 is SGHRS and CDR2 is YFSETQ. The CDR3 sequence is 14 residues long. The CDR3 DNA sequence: TGCGCCAGCAGCTTGGATGCAGGTTACGATGGCTACACCTTC. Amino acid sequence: CASSLDAGYDGYTF.

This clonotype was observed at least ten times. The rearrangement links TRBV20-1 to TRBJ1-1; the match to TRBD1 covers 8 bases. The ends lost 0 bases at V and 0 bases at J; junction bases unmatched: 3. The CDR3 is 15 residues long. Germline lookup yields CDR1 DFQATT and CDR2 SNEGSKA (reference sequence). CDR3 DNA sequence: TGCAGTGCTAGAGATACAGGGGGACTGAACACTGAAGCTTTCTTT. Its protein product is CSARDTGGLNTEAFF.

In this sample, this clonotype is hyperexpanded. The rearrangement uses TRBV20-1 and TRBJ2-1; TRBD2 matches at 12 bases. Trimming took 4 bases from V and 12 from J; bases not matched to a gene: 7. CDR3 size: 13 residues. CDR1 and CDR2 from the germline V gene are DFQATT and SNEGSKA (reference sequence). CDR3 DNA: TGCAGTGCTAATCCTAGCGGGGGGGTTGGGCAGTTCTTC. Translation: CSANPSGGVGQFF.

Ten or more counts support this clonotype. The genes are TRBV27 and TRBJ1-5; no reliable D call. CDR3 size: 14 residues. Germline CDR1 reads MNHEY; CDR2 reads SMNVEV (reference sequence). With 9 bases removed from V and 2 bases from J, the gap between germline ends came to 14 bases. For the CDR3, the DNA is TGTGCCAGTACGACCGGGGATGGCAATCAGCCCCAGCATTTT. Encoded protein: CASTTGDGNQPQHF.

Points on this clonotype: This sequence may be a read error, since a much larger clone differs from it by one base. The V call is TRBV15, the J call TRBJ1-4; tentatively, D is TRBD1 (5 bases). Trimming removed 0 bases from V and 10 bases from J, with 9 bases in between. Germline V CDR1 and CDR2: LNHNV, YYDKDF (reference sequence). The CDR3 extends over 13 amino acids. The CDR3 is CATSRDQRGKLFF. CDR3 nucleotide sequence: TGTGCCACCAGCAGAGATCAAAGGGGAAAACTGTTTTTT.

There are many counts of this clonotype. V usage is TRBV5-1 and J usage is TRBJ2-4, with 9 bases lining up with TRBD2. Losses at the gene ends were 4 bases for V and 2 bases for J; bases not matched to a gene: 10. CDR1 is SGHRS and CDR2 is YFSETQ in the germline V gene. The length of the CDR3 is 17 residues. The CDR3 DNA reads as TGCGCCAGCAGCCTGTCGGGCGGGGGGGTATCCAAAAACATTCAGTACTTC. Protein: CASSLSGGGVSKNIQYF.

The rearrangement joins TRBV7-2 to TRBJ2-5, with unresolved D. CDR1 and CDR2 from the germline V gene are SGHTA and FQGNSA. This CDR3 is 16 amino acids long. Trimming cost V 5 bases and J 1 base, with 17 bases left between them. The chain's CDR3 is CASSPSWPPIQETQYF. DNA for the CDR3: TGTGCCAGCAGCCCTTCGTGGCCGCCAATCCAAGAGACCCAGTACTTC.